One sample yielded the 18 T cell receptor beta chains listed below, sequenced in a study of PD-1 blockade in classical Hodgkin lymphoma. Profiled with immunoSEQ multiplex PCR; TCRdb holds only in-frame clones, not every one. The profile shows roughly 18,000 clones, over 65% of them singletons. Documented time point: cycle 4 day 1 (C4D1), after five to seven weeks of nivolumab. Each and every patient relapsed after autologous stem cell transplantation, and patients got differing brentuximab vedotin exposure. Magnetic negative selection was used to purify CD4+ T cells from thawed PBMCs. The material was CD4+ T cells from blood, obtained before the fourth cycle of nivolumab. The origin of the receptors is a human donor with classical Hodgkin lymphoma.

The chain has TRBV30 and TRBJ2-5; TRBD2 is a possible D gene (5 bases). CDR3 length equals 15 residues. In germline, CDR1 is GTSNPN, CDR2 SVGIG (reference sequence). The germline V and J ends were trimmed by 4 bases and 1 base, with 16 bases remaining between them. CDR3 region: CAWTRSGLPQETQYF. For the CDR3, the DNA is TGTGCCTGGACCCGAAGCGGATTACCCCAAGAGACCCAGTACTTC.

V is TRBV28 and J is TRBJ2-3; 7 bases align to TRBD2. Germline CDR1 and CDR2: MDHEN and SYDVKM. V lost 5 bases, J lost 6 bases, and 14 bases stayed unmatched. The CDR3 covers 16 residues. The CDR3 DNA reads TGTGCCAGCAGTCCCGGGGGGACCCCTATCCAGGATACGCAGTATTTT. Its translation is CASSPGGTPIQDTQYF.

This clone has only a few counts. The J gene is TRBJ2-4, the V gene TRBV4-3; weak D call: TRBD2 (6 bases). The germline V and J ends were trimmed by 0 bases and 9 bases, with 12 bases remaining between them. The CDR3 runs to 14 residues. CDR1 and CDR2 (germline): LGHNA, YSLEER. The CDR3 reads CASSQDRGWGIQYF. In DNA, the CDR3 is TGCGCCAGCAGCCAAGATCGGGGGTGGGGCATTCAGTACTTC.

This clone was detected once. The chain links TRBV18 to TRBJ2-1; D ambiguous. The CDR3 contains 18 residues. Trimming took off 2 bases at V and 9 bases at J, with 26 bases between the two ends. Germline CDR1 and CDR2: KGHSH and LQKENI. DNA for the CDR3: TGTGCCAGCTCACCAAATAGGGTAGGCTGGCGCGAACTCGGTGAGCAGTTCTTC. Its translation is CASSPNRVGWRELGEQFF.

The chain links TRBV28 to TRBJ1-1; unclear D gene. V was clipped by 10 bases and J by 4 bases, with 13 bases between them. Germline CDR1 reads MDHEN; CDR2 reads SYDVKM. The CDR3 extends over 12 amino acids. The CDR3 is CAIRWGPTEAFF. The CDR3 DNA reads as TGTGCCATTAGATGGGGTCCCACTGAAGCTTTCTTT.

This clone was seen a few times. The chain couples TRBV19 to TRBJ2-2; 8 positions agree with TRBD2. The CDR3 length is 15 residues. Looked up from germline, CDR1 is LNHDA and CDR2 is SQIVND (reference sequence). The V segment lost 10 bases and the J segment 3 bases; nucleotides outside the gene matches: 10. The CDR3 loop is CATQPPGGYTGELFF. CDR3 bases: TGTGCCACTCAGCCCCCGGGGGGGTACACCGGGGAGCTGTTTTTT.

J is TRBJ2-2 and V is TRBV5-1, with D perhaps being TRBD1 or TRBD2 (5 bases each). CDR3 length: 16 residues. Germline V gene sequence: CDR1 SGHRS, CDR2 YFSETQ. Trimming shortened V by 5 bases and J by 5 bases, and 19 bases separated the two germline ends. DNA for the CDR3: TGCGCCAGCAGTTTGCTAACCGGGACCCGAACCGGGGAGCTGTTTTTT. Translated, it gives CASSLLTGTRTGELFF.

In nucleotides, the CDR3 is TGTGCCAGCAGCTCCCTGCGGTACGAGCAGTACTTC. It translates to CASSSLRYEQYF. The chain uses TRBV28 and TRBJ2-7, with no clear D. Germline CDR1 and CDR2: MDHEN and SYDVKM. The CDR3 loop spans 12 amino acids. Trimming stripped 6 bases from V and 4 bases from J, with 10 bases between.

For this clone: Sequence at one end of the junction differs from germline and may be a read error. The rearrangement links TRBV14 to TRBJ1-2; D gene unclear. CDR1 is SGHDN and CDR2 is FVKESK in the germline V gene. The CDR3 has 15 amino acids. CDR3 loop: CASSQGRASWAPPSF. CDR3 nucleotides: TGTGCCAGCAGCCAAGGACGGGCTTCTTGGGCTCCACCATCCTTC.

This clone appeared a few times. CDR3 sequence (DNA): TGTGCCAGCAGTGCGGGACAGGGGATGACACCCCTCCACTTT. Translated, it gives CASSAGQGMTPLHF. The V gene is TRBV2, the J gene TRBJ1-6, with 10 bases fitting TRBD1. The junction had 5 bases not matched to a gene; V was cut back by 4 bases and J by 11 bases. The length of the CDR3 is 14 residues. Germline V gene lookup returns CDR1 SNHLY and CDR2 FYNNEI.

Concerning this clone: Different DNA sequences within this sample yield the same CDR3. This chain links TRBV9 with TRBJ1-1; a weak D match, TRBD1 (6 bases). The CDR3 has 12 amino acids. Trimming shortened V by 7 bases and J by 1 base, and 8 bases separated the two germline ends. Germline V lookup: CDR1 SGDLS, CDR2 YYNGEE. CDR3 sequence (DNA): TGTGCCAGCGGGGGCCAGAACACTGAAGCTTTCTTT. Its protein is CASGGQNTEAFF.

The J gene is TRBJ2-5, the V gene TRBV10-3; the D gene is possibly TRBD2 (6 bases). In germline, CDR1 is ENHRY, CDR2 SYGVKD. This CDR3 is built from 16 residues. With 10 bases removed from V and 4 bases from J, the gap between germline ends came to 25 bases. The CDR3 here is CATQVAGLSGRETQYF. The DNA of the CDR3 is TGTGCCACCCAGGTCGCGGGGTTGAGTGGACGAGAGACCCAGTACTTC.

The chain links TRBV4-1 to TRBJ1-1; D perhaps matches TRBD1 (6 bases). The CDR3 is 17 residues long. CDR1 and CDR2 (germline): MGHRA, YSYEKL. Trimming took 1 base from V and 0 from J, leaving 15 bases between them. The CDR3 DNA sequence: TGCGCCAGCAGCCAAGGTCTGGGGGGGGCAATGAACACTGAAGCTTTCTTT. Its protein is CASSQGLGGAMNTEAFF.

The rearrangement links TRBV7-2 to TRBJ1-5, with D hard to call. The V gene lost 2 bases and the J gene lost 9 bases, with 8 bases spanning the gap. The CDR3 spans 12 residues. Germline CDR1 is SGHTA and CDR2 is FQGNSA. The CDR3 DNA reads TGTGCCAGCAGCTTAAGCGGGTGGCCCCAGCATTTT. Encoded protein: CASSLSGWPQHF.

This clone was seen once. This chain uses TRBV6-5 with TRBJ1-1; D is perhaps TRBD1 (6 bases). Germline lookup yields CDR1 MNHEY and CDR2 SVGAGI. The CDR3 has 14 amino acids. Between the trimmed V and J ends, which lost 4 bases and 1 base, there was a span of 10 bases. The CDR3 DNA sequence: TGTGCCAGCAGTTTTCTACAGGGGAACACTGAAGCTTTCTTT. This codes for CASSFLQGNTEAFF.

This chain uses TRBV5-1 with TRBJ1-3, with TRBD1 matching over 8 bases. Unmatched junction bases numbered 2, after V lost 0 bases and J lost 0 bases. CDR1 is SGHRS and CDR2 is YFSETQ in the germline V gene. The CDR3 is 16 amino acids. The CDR3 protein is CASSLEGQVSGNTIYF. The CDR3 DNA follows: TGCGCCAGCAGCTTGGAGGGACAGGTCTCTGGAAACACCATATATTTT.

This clone was observed once. The chain recombines TRBV27 with TRBJ1-2; weak D call: TRBD1 (6 bases). Germline V gene lookup returns CDR1 MNHEY and CDR2 SMNVEV (reference sequence). This CDR3 has 14 amino acids. V was clipped by 5 bases and J by 2 bases, with 12 bases between them. In nucleotides, the CDR3 is TGTGCCAGCAGTCTAAACAGGGTGAACTATGGCTACACCTTC. Translating gives CASSLNRVNYGYTF.

The chain has TRBV5-1 and TRBJ1-4, with D uncertain. CDR1 and CDR2 from the germline V gene are SGHRS and YFSETQ. Trimming cost V 0 bases and J 6 bases, with 9 bases left between them. The CDR3 sequence is 14 residues long. The CDR3 sequence: CASSLDSPDEKLFF. The DNA for the CDR3 is TGCGCCAGCAGCTTGGACTCGCCAGATGAAAAACTGTTTTTT. Based on the CDR3 plus reference TRBV5-1 and TRBJ1-4, the full variable domain is KAGVTQTPRYLIKTRGQQVTLSCSPISGHRSVSWYQQTPGQGLQFLFEYFSETQRNKGNFPGRFSGRQFSNSRSEMNVSTLELGDSALYLCASSLDSPDEKLFFGSGTQLSVL.